This T cell receptor beta chain was captured by sequencing in a study of OX40 agonist ivuxolimab in advanced cancers. Study-level background: Ivuxolimab, which patients received intravenously every 2 weeks, was dosed at 0.01 to 10 mg/kg. Cancers in dose escalation were hepatocellular, melanoma, renal cell and head and neck. Eligibility admitted prior anti-PD-1, anti-PD-L1 or anti-CTLA-4 therapy; approximately 40% had some.

Study results and caveats: Nonresponders, in some cases, also had low normalized T-cell clonal expansion.

The germline CDR1 and CDR2 sequences are KGHSH and LQKENI. This CDR3 contains 14 residues. With 3 bases clipped from V and 6 bases from J, the junction kept 0 bases outside the gene matches. The data were produced by immunoSEQ multiplex PCR, yet TCRdb's version contains in-frame clones alone and is incomplete. This repertoire shows about 58,000 clones, approximately 86% found once; its top ten account for around 1%. Concerning this clone: Antigen specificity is unknown.

V and J are TRBV18 and TRBJ1-4; TRBD1 aligns across 11 bases. Sequencing was performed on CD4+ or CD8+ T cells sorted from blood, taken in a trial of the OX40 agonist ivuxolimab. The sequence was obtained from an adult with an advanced solid tumor such as melanoma, head and neck, liver or kidney cancer. The CDR3 sequence: CASSPGQGDEKLFF. The CDR3 DNA reads TGTGCCAGCTCACCGGGACAGGGGGATGAAAAACTGTTTTTT. Based on the CDR3 plus reference TRBV18 and TRBJ1-4, the full variable domain is NAGVMQNPRHLVRRRGQEARLRCSPMKGHSHVYWYRQLPEEGLKFMVYLQKENIIDESGMPKERFSAEFPKEGPSILRIQQVVRGDSAAYFCASSPGQGDEKLFFGSGTQLSVL.